One sample yielded the 32 T cell receptor beta chains listed below, sequenced in a study of shared clonotypes between healthy human individuals. Assay used: immunoSEQ multiplex PCR; TCRdb lists only in-frame clones, some missing. The data contain about 600,000 clones, 95% to 96% of them singletons. Naive CD8 populations comprised CD45RO-negative cells positively selected for CCR7, excluding terminally differentiated effector memory CD45RA+ cells. Sequencing was done on a sample of naive CD8+ T cells sorted from blood. The origin of the receptors is a woman in her thirties in good health.

This rearrangement joins TRBV10-3 to TRBJ2-3; D call uncertain. There are 14 residues in the CDR3. V was trimmed by 2 bases and J by 1 base, leaving 7 bases between them. Germline lookup yields CDR1 ENHRY and CDR2 SYGVKD. This chain's CDR3 is CAISEVDGTDTQYF. As DNA, the CDR3 is TGTGCCATCAGTGAGGTGGATGGCACAGATACGCAGTATTTT.

This sequence joins TRBV5-1 and TRBJ1-3; D perhaps matches TRBD1 (5 bases). V shed 4 bases and J shed 2 bases, with 13 bases lying between them. The CDR3 is 15 residues long. The V gene's germline CDR1 is SGHRS and CDR2 YFSETQ. The CDR3 DNA follows: TGCGCCAGCAGCAGCAGGGAGTCGGCTGGAAACACCATATATTTT. This gives the protein CASSSRESAGNTIYF. Looking up the rest from reference TRBV5-1 and TRBJ1-3 gives the full variable domain: KAGVTQTPRYLIKTRGQQVTLSCSPISGHRSVSWYQQTPGQGLQFLFEYFSETQRNKGNFPGRFSGRQFSNSRSEMNVSTLELGDSALYLCASSSRESAGNTIYFGEGSWLTVV.

V usage is TRBV4-2 and J usage is TRBJ2-1; 10 bases are shared with TRBD2. Looked up from germline, CDR1 is LGHNA and CDR2 is YNFKEQ. Trimming removed 0 bases from V and 3 bases from J; junction bases left unmatched: 5. The CDR3 covers 17 residues. CDR3 nucleotides: TGTGCCAGCAGCCAAGATAAGCTAGCGGGAGTCTACAATGAGCAGTTCTTC. It specifies CASSQDKLAGVYNEQFF.

V is TRBV7-7 and J is TRBJ2-2; D is undetermined. The length of the CDR3 is 13 residues. CDR1 is SSHAT and CDR2 is FNYEAQ in the germline V gene (reference sequence). V lost 4 bases and J 1 base, leaving 4 bases between the germline ends. DNA for the CDR3: TGTGCCAGCAGCTGGGGGAACACCGGGGAGCTGTTTTTT. This codes for CASSWGNTGELFF.

The chain employs TRBV15 and TRBJ2-1; TRBD2 matches at 7 bases. The CDR3 consists of 14 residues. With 11 bases clipped from V and 5 bases from J, the junction kept 12 bases outside the gene matches. The germline CDR1 and CDR2 sequences are LNHNV and YYDKDF (reference sequence). The DNA for the CDR3 is TGTGCCGCCGGCCGGGACTACCATAACAATGAGCAGTTCTTC. This translates into CAAGRDYHNNEQFF.

This rearrangement joins TRBV6-1 to TRBJ1-5; 8 bases align to TRBD1. The CDR3 is made up of 14 amino acids. V lost 3 bases and J lost 5; bases outside the gene matches: 3. Germline-derived CDR1 and CDR2 are MNHNS and SASEGT. The CDR3 region has the DNA TGTGCCAGCAGTGAGGACAGGGTATATCAGCCCCAGCATTTT. Residues: CASSEDRVYQPQHF.

Comments on this clone: Within the sample, other DNA sequences also encode this same CDR3. The chain combines TRBV30 with TRBJ1-5; possibly TRBD1 for D (6 bases). The CDR3 is made up of 13 amino acids. V was shortened by 0 bases and J by 4 bases, with 7 bases between the two germline ends. Germline lookup yields CDR1 GTSNPN and CDR2 SVGIG (reference sequence). CDR3 DNA: TGTGCCTGGAGTGTTCAGGGGAATCAGCCCCAGCATTTT. This encodes CAWSVQGNQPQHF. Combining the CDR3 with reference TRBV30 and TRBJ1-5 gives the whole variable domain SQTIHQWPATLVQPVGSPLSLECTVEGTSNPNLYWYRQAAGRGLQLLFYSVGIGQISSEVPQNLSASRPQDRQFILSSKKLLLSDSGFYLCAWSVQGNQPQHFGDGTRLSIL.

The V call is TRBV30, the J call TRBJ1-1; a possible D gene is TRBD1 (5 bases). The germline CDR1 and CDR2 sequences are GTSNPN and SVGIG (reference sequence). CDR3 length: 13 amino acids. Trimming cost V 3 bases and J 1 base, with 9 bases left between them. DNA of the CDR3: TGTGCCTGGAGGGTCGACAGGAACACTGAAGCTTTCTTT. It specifies CAWRVDRNTEAFF.

This chain connects TRBV4-1 to TRBJ1-4; TRBD1 matches 8 bases. The CDR3 runs to 17 residues. Unmatched junction bases numbered 5, after V lost 0 bases and J lost 2 bases. CDR1 is MGHRA, CDR2 YSYEKL, per germline. As DNA, the CDR3 is TGCGCCAGCAGCCAAGAGGACAGGGCCGTTACTAATGAAAAACTGTTTTTT. This sequence encodes CASSQEDRAVTNEKLFF.

The chain recombines TRBV29-1 with TRBJ1-2, with D uncertain. This CDR3 spans 14 amino acids. Germline CDR1 SQVTM, CDR2 ANQGSEA. The V gene lost 6 bases and the J gene lost 4 bases, with 18 bases spanning the gap. The CDR3: CSVAGSTIGYGYTF. CDR3 sequence (DNA): TGCAGCGTAGCCGGGTCCACTATAGGCTATGGCTACACCTTC.

In nucleotides, the CDR3 is TGTGCCAGCAGTTTGGGGTGGGGGAGCTCCTACAATGAGCAGTTCTTC. Encoded protein: CASSLGWGSSYNEQFF. V is TRBV28 and J is TRBJ2-1, with D perhaps matching TRBD1 or TRBD2 (5 bases each). The CDR3 length is 16 residues. The V and J ends lost 3 bases and 0 bases respectively, with 12 bases between them. Per germline, CDR1 MDHEN and CDR2 SYDVKM.

J is TRBJ2-2 and V is TRBV28; maybe TRBD2 (5 bases). This CDR3 has 14 residues. Germline V gives CDR1 MDHEN, CDR2 SYDVKM. V lost 7 bases, J lost 5 bases, and 14 bases lay in between. The CDR3 region is CASTRTPGTGELFF. CDR3 coding DNA: TGTGCCAGCACCCGGACTCCGGGGACCGGGGAGCTGTTTTTT.

In regard to this clone: Other DNA sequences in this sample translate to the same CDR3. The chain combines TRBV5-4 with TRBJ2-7; TRBD2 matches at 7 bases. This CDR3 is built from 13 residues. V gave up 0 bases and J gave up 6 bases; unmatched junction bases: 3. The germline CDR1 and CDR2 sequences are SGHNT and YYREEE (reference sequence). CDR3: CASSLGLAGEQYF. In DNA, the CDR3 is TGTGCCAGCAGCTTGGGACTAGCTGGCGAGCAGTACTTC.

The chain links TRBV28 to TRBJ1-3; D gene unclear. Between the trimmed V and J ends, which lost 6 bases and 1 base, there was a span of 10 bases. This CDR3 is 14 amino acids long. Germline values: CDR1 MDHEN, CDR2 SYDVKM. The CDR3: CASSLPISGNTIYF. The CDR3 nucleotides are TGTGCCAGCAGCCTACCAATTTCTGGAAACACCATATATTTT.

This clone occurred a few times. This chain uses TRBV13 with TRBJ1-1; a possible D gene is TRBD1 (5 bases). The CDR3 spans 13 residues. Germline assignment: CDR1 PRHDT and CDR2 FYEKMQ (reference sequence). Trimming stripped 3 bases from V and 1 base from J, with 6 bases between. The CDR3 spells CASSFTGNTEAFF. The DNA for the CDR3 is TGTGCCAGCAGCTTCACAGGGAACACTGAAGCTTTCTTT.

The rearrangement uses TRBV4-1 and TRBJ2-5; the D is unclear. Germline loops: CDR1 MGHRA, CDR2 YSYEKL. V was pared by 3 bases and J by 1 base, with 12 bases between. The CDR3 sequence is 15 residues long. In DNA, the CDR3 is TGCGCCAGCAGCCACAAATACGACGGCCAAGAGACCCAGTACTTC. Its translation: CASSHKYDGQETQYF.

This chain connects TRBV11-2 to TRBJ1-2, with D unresolved. CDR1 and CDR2 (germline): SGHAT, FQNNGV. CDR3 size: 11 residues. V was trimmed by 5 bases and J by 8 bases, leaving 9 bases between them. The CDR3 DNA reads TGTGCCAGCAGCCCGGACGGGGGCTACACCTTC. It translates to CASSPDGGYTF.

J is TRBJ2-3 and V is TRBV7-6; 7 bases are shared with TRBD2. The CDR3 totals 13 residues. CDR1 and CDR2 (germline): SGHVS, FNYEAQ. J lost 6 bases, V lost 8 bases, and 8 bases had no gene match. CDR3 nucleotides: TGTGCCAGCTCTAGCGGACCTCCGGATACGCAGTATTTT. Amino acid sequence: CASSSGPPDTQYF.

The V call is TRBV7-9, the J call TRBJ1-1, with no clear D. The length of the CDR3 is 15 residues. With 8 bases removed from V and 11 bases from J, the gap between germline ends came to 27 bases. CDR1 is SEHNR and CDR2 is FQNEAQ in the germline V gene (reference sequence). The CDR3 region is CASYIPTGSPSEAFF. The DNA of the CDR3 is TGTGCCAGCTATATACCGACCGGCAGCCCCTCGGAGGCTTTCTTT.

The CDR3 DNA reads TGCGCCAGCAGCCCCATCGGAGGTATCCAACTTGGGCAGTTCTTC. Its protein product is CASSPIGGIQLGQFF. The V and J genes are TRBV5-1 and TRBJ2-1, with D possibly TRBD2 on 5 matching bases. The V gene lost 4 bases and the J gene lost 12 bases, with 23 bases spanning the gap. This CDR3 contains 15 residues. Germline CDR1 and CDR2: SGHRS and YFSETQ.

The chain combines TRBV7-9 with TRBJ2-5; no clear D. The CDR3 is made up of 13 amino acids. CDR1 and CDR2 (germline): SEHNR, FQNEAQ (reference sequence). V lost 2 bases, J lost 5 bases, and 9 bases lay in between. The CDR3 sequence: CASSLSLSETQYF. The DNA of the CDR3 is TGTGCCAGCAGCTTAAGTTTGTCGGAGACCCAGTACTTC. The full variable domain, with the rest looked up from reference TRBV7-9 and TRBJ2-5, is DTGVSQNPRHKITKRGQNVTFRCDPISEHNRLYWYRQTLGQGPEFLTYFQNEAQLEKSRLLSDRFSAERPKGSFSTLEIQRTEQGDSAMYLCASSLSLSETQYFGPGTRLLVL.

In this sample, this clone turned up once. This chain connects TRBV28 to TRBJ2-5, with no clear D. This CDR3 has 15 amino acids. With 1 base removed from V and 4 bases from J, the gap between germline ends came to 13 bases. Germline CDR1 is MDHEN and CDR2 is SYDVKM. The CDR3 reads CASSLFAKLTETQYF. As DNA, the CDR3 is TGTGCCAGCAGTTTATTCGCCAAGCTTACAGAGACCCAGTACTTC.

The chain employs TRBV4-1 and TRBJ1-1, with 7 bases fitting TRBD1. Germline V lookup: CDR1 MGHRA, CDR2 YSYEKL. The J segment lost 5 bases and the V segment lost 0 bases, leaving 6 bases of the junction unmatched. The length of the CDR3 is 15 residues. CDR3 coding DNA: TGCGCCAGCAGCCAAGATCCAGGGGGATGGACTGAAGCTTTCTTT. It yields the protein CASSQDPGGWTEAFF.

This chain joins TRBV28 and TRBJ1-2; 8 bases are a match to TRBD1. The CDR3 totals 14 residues. With 6 bases clipped from V and 8 bases from J, the junction kept 11 bases outside the gene matches. Per germline, CDR1 MDHEN and CDR2 SYDVKM. Here the CDR3 reads CASSISGGAGGYTF. Written as DNA, the CDR3 is TGTGCCAGCAGCATCTCAGGGGGCGCGGGGGGCTACACCTTC.

The chain is built from TRBV13 and TRBJ2-3, with 10 bases that match TRBD2. Losses at the gene ends were 4 bases for V and 6 bases for J; bases not matched to a gene: 10. The CDR3 has 16 amino acids. From germline, CDR1 is PRHDT and CDR2 FYEKMQ (reference sequence). The CDR3 is CASSSHLAGVSDTQYF. In nucleotides, the CDR3 is TGTGCCAGCAGCTCTCATCTAGCGGGAGTTTCGGATACGCAGTATTTT.

Concerning this clone: The sample contains more than one DNA sequence encoding this CDR3. The rearrangement joins TRBV29-1 to TRBJ1-1; D is uncertain. V was shortened by 6 bases and J by 1 base, with 6 bases between the two germline ends. This CDR3 region has 11 residues. In germline, CDR1 is SQVTM, CDR2 ANQGSEA. CDR3 sequence reads: CSVEENTEAFF. As DNA, the CDR3 is TGCAGCGTCGAGGAGAACACTGAAGCTTTCTTT.

The rearrangement links TRBV10-2 to TRBJ2-7, with D possibly TRBD2 on 6 matching bases. The CDR3 loop spans 14 amino acids. The V and J ends lost 0 bases and 5 bases respectively, with 11 bases between them. CDR1 is WSHSY, CDR2 SAAADI, per germline. The CDR3 DNA is TGCGCCAGCAGTGAGTCGCTAGCGACCGACGAGCAGTACTTC. Translating it yields CASSESLATDEQYF.

The V gene is TRBV28, the J gene TRBJ2-7, with 14 nucleotides matching TRBD2. V trimming: 3 bases; J trimming: 5 bases; junction bases outside the gene matches: 3. From germline, CDR1 is MDHEN and CDR2 SYDVKM. The CDR3 runs 15 residues. CDR3 sequence (DNA): TGTGCCAGCAGTTTCGGGACTAGCGGGAGTCACGAGCAGTACTTC. Its protein product is CASSFGTSGSHEQYF.

The chain carries TRBV30 and TRBJ2-5, with 7 bases matching TRBD2. V shed 8 bases and J 3 bases; nucleotides not matched to a gene: 9. The germline V gene encodes CDR1 GTSNPN and CDR2 SVGIG (reference sequence). The CDR3 runs to 13 residues. The CDR3 DNA is TGTGCCCTGGGTTCCCTAGCGGAAGAGACCCAGTACTTC. It yields the protein CALGSLAEETQYF.

The rearrangement links TRBV7-9 to TRBJ2-2; no clear D. Germline CDR1 SEHNR, CDR2 FQNEAQ (reference sequence). Deletions cut 1 base from V and 3 bases from J, with 12 bases between. The CDR3 covers 16 residues. The CDR3 here is CASSLEGWRDTGELFF. The CDR3, as DNA: TGTGCCAGCAGCTTAGAAGGCTGGAGAGACACCGGGGAGCTGTTTTTT.

The chain is built from TRBV13 and TRBJ2-1, with 10 positions matching TRBD2. The CDR3 extends over 18 amino acids. V dropped 3 bases and J dropped 5; count of bases not matched to a gene: 13. Germline loops: CDR1 PRHDT, CDR2 FYEKMQ (reference sequence). The CDR3 sequence is CASSFPVVAGGHDNEQFF. The CDR3 DNA follows: TGTGCCAGCAGCTTCCCGGTGGTAGCGGGAGGACATGACAATGAGCAGTTCTTC.

This clone was counted a single time. CDR3 DNA sequence: TGTGCCAGCAGCGTAGCTCCACTACGACTAGCGGGAGGGCCCACAGATACGCAGTATTTT. It codes for CASSVAPLRLAGGPTDTQYF. V gene TRBV9 combines with J gene TRBJ2-3; TRBD2 matches 14 bases. The V segment lost 0 bases and the J segment 2 bases; nucleotides outside the gene matches: 11. This CDR3 is built from 20 residues. Germline CDR1 is SGDLS and CDR2 is YYNGEE.